This T cell receptor (beta chain) was found in a study of CD8+CD57+ T cells in acquired aplastic anemia listed by TCRdb under 2018. Some background on the complete study: On average, sorted CD4+ and CD8+ cells yielded around 3.5 ug of extracted DNA, with a range of about 0.19 to 30 ug. A CD8+CD57+ expansion meant a frequency higher than the mean frequency seen in healthy subjects. Here is what the overall study found, with its caveats: Around 27 CD8+ CDR3 sequences were found to be shared between patients and controls, but these sequences appeared to be highly expressed in patients and within the immunodominant clones of the patients. CD8+ Simpson's diversity did not differ significantly between patients and healthy controls (P=0.060).

Genomic DNA was used as template for profiling of TCR beta VDJ combinations and CDR3 sequences. An Illumina HiSeq 2000 was the platform used for TCR repertoire sequencing. The authors' analysis ran thus. Repertoire assessment relied on Simpson's diversity index, CDR3 size and DJ length profiles, and TRBV/TRBJ rearrangement plots. The most abundant DNA sequence in the deep sequencing data was taken as the immunodominant clone. CDR3 amino acid sequences were screened for sharing across subjects and were compared with published repertoires and the VDJdb database. The raw public reads went through TCRdb reprocessing: fastp at Q25, MiXCR clone calling, in-frame beta chains kept. Each record represents a unique CDR3 protein, reported with the most common genes and DNA among its rows. These V and J calls originate from TCRdb's pipeline instead of the authors' own analysis. This sample has some 160,000 distinct CDR3 sequences in its table, and around half of those were observed once. About 3% of the sample goes to the ten largest clones.

For this clonotype: Its antigen is still unknown. No much larger clone exists at a distance of one base, and base qualities are not known.

CDR1 and CDR2, looked up from the germline V gene (reference sequence), are LNHNV and YYDKDF. V gives up 1 base and J gives up 6 bases, and the segment between their germline ends measures 13 bases. The CDR3 runs 14 amino acids, cysteine and phenylalanine included. Only the CDR3 portion is preserved as DNA: 42 bases, with reading frame beginning at the first base. Expansion of CD8+CD57+ cells had been shown by flow cytometry in the patients chosen for sequencing. Severe acquired aplastic anemia was diagnosed in all patients according to International Study of Aplastic Anemia and Agranulocytosis and Camitta criteria. At the time blood was sampled, none of the patients had received any therapy. The study deep-sequenced TCR repertoires of sorted CD4+ and CD8+ blood T cells from severe aplastic anemia patients and healthy subjects. Patients were enrolled in the USA under clinicaltrials.gov protocols 00001620, 01623167, 00001397, 00071045, 00081523 and 00961064. Ficoll-Paque density gradient centrifugation was used to isolate peripheral blood mononuclear cells. CD4+ and CD8+ T cells were sorted by FACS or magnetic beads before DNA extraction.

This receptor was obtained from a human donor with aplastic anemia. Specimen: sorted CD4+, CD8+, or CD8+CD57+ T cells (not recorded which) from PBMCs. The chain was built from TRBV15 and TRBJ2-7; no confident D gene assignment can be made. The DNA is TGTGCCACCAGCAGAGTCTTGGTGGTTTCCGAGCAGTACTTC. Translated, this gives CATSRVLVVSEQYF. Supplemented by the reference TRBV15 and TRBJ2-7 proteins around the CDR3, the complete variable domain is DAMVIQNPRYQVTQFGKPVTLSCSQTLNHNVMYWYQQKSSQAPKLLFHYYDKDFNNEADTPDNFQSRRPNTSFCFLDIRSPGLGDTAMYLCATSRVLVVSEQYFGPGTRLTVT.